Below are 3 T cell receptor beta chains sequenced from a single sample in a study of cytomegalovirus exposure and HLA in healthy donors. It was with 60 Vbeta and 13 Jbeta primers that the PCR ran. TCRdb's copy holds only in-frame clones and misses some; the assay was immunoSEQ multiplex PCR. The table lists approximately 110,000 clones, 74% of them singletons. Sequencing was performed on PBMCs. Receptors originate from a man in his forties or fifties in good health and CMV-seropositive.

This chain connects TRBV10-1 to TRBJ2-7; possible D gene TRBD2, 6 bases. Trimming pared 2 bases from V and 4 bases from J, leaving 15 bases between. The CDR3 loop spans 15 amino acids. The germline CDR1 and CDR2 sequences are WNHNN and SYGVQD (reference sequence). The CDR3: CASSEGSGAGYEQYF. Written as DNA, the CDR3 is TGCGCCAGCAGTGAGGGTAGCGGAGCCGGTTACGAGCAGTACTTC.

CDR3 amino acids: CASSLVTSGGGYNEQFF. CDR3 nucleotide sequence: TGTGCCAGCAGCTTAGTAACTAGCGGGGGGGGCTACAATGAGCAGTTCTTC. V gene TRBV7-2 combines with J gene TRBJ2-1, with 13 positions matching TRBD2. This CDR3 region has 17 residues. The junction had 3 bases not matched to a gene; V was cut back by 1 base and J by 3 bases. The germline V gene has CDR1 SGHTA and CDR2 FQGNSA.

The chain recombines TRBV11-3 with TRBJ2-2, with a tentative D call TRBD2 (7 bases). This CDR3 is 17 amino acids long. From germline, CDR1 is SGHNT and CDR2 YENEEA. V was trimmed by 5 bases and J by 2 bases, leaving 18 bases between them. The CDR3 DNA reads TGTGCCAGCAGCCCTAGGGGGGGACGGATCAACACCGGGGAGCTGTTTTTT. It translates to CASSPRGGRINTGELFF.